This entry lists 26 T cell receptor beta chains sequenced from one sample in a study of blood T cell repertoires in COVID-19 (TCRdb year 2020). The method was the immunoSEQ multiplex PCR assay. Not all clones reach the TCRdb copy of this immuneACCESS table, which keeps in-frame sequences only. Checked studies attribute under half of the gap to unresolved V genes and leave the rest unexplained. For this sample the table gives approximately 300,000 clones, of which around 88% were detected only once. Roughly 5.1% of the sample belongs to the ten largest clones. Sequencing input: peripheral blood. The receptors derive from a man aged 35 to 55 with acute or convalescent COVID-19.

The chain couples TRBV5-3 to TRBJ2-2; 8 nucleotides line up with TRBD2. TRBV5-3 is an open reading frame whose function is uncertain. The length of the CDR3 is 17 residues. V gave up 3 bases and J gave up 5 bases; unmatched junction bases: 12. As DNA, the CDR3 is TGTGCCAGAAGCTCCACCGACGGGGGGGCCGAAACCGGGGAGCTGTTTTTT. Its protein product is CARSSTDGGAETGELFF.

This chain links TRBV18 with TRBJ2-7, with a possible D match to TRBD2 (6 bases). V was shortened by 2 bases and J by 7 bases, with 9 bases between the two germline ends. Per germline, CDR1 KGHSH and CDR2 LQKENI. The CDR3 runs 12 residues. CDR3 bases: TGTGCCAGCTCACCAGGGGCGGGAGAGCAGTACTTC. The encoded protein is CASSPGAGEQYF.

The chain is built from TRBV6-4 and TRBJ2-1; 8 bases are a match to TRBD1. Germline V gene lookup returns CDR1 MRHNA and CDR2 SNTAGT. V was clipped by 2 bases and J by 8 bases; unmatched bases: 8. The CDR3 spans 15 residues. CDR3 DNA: TGTGCCAGCAGTGACCGACCCAGGGGGCAGGATGAGCAGTTCTTC. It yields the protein CASSDRPRGQDEQFF.

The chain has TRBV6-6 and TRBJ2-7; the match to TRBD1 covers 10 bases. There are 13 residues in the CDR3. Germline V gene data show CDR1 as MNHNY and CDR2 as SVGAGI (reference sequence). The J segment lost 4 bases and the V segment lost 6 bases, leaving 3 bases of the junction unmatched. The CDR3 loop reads CASSDRGRYEQYF. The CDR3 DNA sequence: TGTGCCAGCAGCGACAGGGGGCGGTACGAGCAGTACTTC.

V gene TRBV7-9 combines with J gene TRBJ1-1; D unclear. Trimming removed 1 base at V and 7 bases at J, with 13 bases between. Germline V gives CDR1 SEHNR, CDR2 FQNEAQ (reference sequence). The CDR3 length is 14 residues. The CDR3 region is CASSLGGVGGEAFF. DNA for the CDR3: TGTGCCAGCAGCTTAGGCGGAGTCGGAGGTGAAGCTTTCTTT.

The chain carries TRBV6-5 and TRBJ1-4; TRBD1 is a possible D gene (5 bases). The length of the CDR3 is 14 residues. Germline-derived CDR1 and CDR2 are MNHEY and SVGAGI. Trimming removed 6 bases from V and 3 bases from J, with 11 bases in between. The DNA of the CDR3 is TGTGCCAGCAGCCCCAGGGCGCCTAATGAAAAACTGTTTTTT. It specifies CASSPRAPNEKLFF.

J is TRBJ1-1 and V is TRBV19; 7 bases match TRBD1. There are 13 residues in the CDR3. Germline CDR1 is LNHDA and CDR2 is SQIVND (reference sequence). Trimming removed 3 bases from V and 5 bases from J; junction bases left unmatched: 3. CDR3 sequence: CASSITGDTEAFF. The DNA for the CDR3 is TGTGCCAGTAGTATCACAGGGGATACTGAAGCTTTCTTT.

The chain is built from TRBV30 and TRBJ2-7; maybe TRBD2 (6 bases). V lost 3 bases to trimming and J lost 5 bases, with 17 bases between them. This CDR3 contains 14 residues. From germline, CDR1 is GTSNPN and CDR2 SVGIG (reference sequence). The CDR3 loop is CAWRAGREEDEQYF. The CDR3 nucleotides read TGTGCCTGGAGGGCGGGCAGGGAGGAGGACGAGCAGTACTTC.

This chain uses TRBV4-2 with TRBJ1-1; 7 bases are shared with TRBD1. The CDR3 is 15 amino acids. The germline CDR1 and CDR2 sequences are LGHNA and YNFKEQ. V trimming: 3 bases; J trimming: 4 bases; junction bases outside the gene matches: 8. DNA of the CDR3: TGTGCCAGCAGCCATTATCCGACAGGGATCACTGAAGCTTTCTTT. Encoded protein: CASSHYPTGITEAFF.

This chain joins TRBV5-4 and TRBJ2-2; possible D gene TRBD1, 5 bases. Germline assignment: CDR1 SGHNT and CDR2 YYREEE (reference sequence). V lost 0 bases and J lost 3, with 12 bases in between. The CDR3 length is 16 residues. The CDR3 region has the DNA TGTGCCAGCAGCTTGGGGGTAGGGGTAGACACCGGGGAGCTGTTTTTT. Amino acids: CASSLGVGVDTGELFF.

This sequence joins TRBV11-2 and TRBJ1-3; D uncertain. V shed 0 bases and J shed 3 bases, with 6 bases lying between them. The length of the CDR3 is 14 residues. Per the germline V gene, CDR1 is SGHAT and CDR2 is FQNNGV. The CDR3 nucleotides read TGTGCCAGCAGCTTAGAGTACTATGGAAACACCATATATTTT. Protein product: CASSLEYYGNTIYF.

CDR3 sequence reads: CASAMDSYEQYF. DNA of the CDR3: TGTGCTAGTGCCATGGACAGCTACGAGCAGTACTTC. V and J are TRBV12-5 and TRBJ2-7, with D perhaps TRBD1 (6 bases). The germline V gene has CDR1 LGHNT and CDR2 FRNRAP. The CDR3 is 12 amino acids. Trimming shortened V by 7 bases and J by 3 bases, and 10 bases separated the two germline ends.

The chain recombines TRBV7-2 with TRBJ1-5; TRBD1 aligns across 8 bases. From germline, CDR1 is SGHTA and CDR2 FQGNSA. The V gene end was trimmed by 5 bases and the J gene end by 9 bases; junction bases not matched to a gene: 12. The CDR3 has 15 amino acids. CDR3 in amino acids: CASSQGARAGGPQHF. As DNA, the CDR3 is TGTGCCAGCAGCCAGGGGGCCAGGGCCGGGGGGCCCCAGCATTTT. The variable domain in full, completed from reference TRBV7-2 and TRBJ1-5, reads GAGVSQSPSNKVTEKGKDVELRCDPISGHTALYWYRQSLGQGLEFLIYFQGNSAPDKSGLPSDRFSAERTGGSVSTLTIQRTQQEDSAVYLCASSQGARAGGPQHFGDGTRLSIL.

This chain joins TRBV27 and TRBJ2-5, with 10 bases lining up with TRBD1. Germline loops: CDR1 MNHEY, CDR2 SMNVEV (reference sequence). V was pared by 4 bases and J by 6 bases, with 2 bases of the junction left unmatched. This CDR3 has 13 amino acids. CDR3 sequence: CASSWDRGQTQYF. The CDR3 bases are TGTGCCAGCAGTTGGGACAGGGGACAGACCCAGTACTTC.

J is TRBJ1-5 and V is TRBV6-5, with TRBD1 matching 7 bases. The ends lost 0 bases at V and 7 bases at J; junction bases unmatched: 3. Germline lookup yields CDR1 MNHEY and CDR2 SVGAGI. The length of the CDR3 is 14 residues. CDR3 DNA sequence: TGTGCCAGCAGTTACTCGACAGGGCTCCAGCCCCAGCATTTT. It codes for CASSYSTGLQPQHF.

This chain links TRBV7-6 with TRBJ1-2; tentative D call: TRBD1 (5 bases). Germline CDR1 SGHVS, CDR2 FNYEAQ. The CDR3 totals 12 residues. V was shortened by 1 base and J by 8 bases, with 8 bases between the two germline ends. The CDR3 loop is CASSLVGEGYTF. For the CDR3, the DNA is TGTGCCAGCAGCTTAGTAGGGGAAGGCTACACCTTC. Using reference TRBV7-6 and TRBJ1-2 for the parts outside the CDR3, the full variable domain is GAGVSQSPRYKVTKRGQDVALRCDPISGHVSLYWYRQALGQGPEFLTYFNYEAQQDKSGLPNDRFSAERPEGSISTLTIQRTEQRDSAMYRCASSLVGEGYTFGSGTRLTVV.

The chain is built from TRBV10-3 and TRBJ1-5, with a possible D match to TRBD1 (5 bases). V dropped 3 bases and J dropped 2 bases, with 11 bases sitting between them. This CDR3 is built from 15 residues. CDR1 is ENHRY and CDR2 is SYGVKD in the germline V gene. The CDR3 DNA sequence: TGTGCCATCAGTGAAATTTGGGGGGGCAATCAGCCCCAGCATTTT. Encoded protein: CAISEIWGGNQPQHF.

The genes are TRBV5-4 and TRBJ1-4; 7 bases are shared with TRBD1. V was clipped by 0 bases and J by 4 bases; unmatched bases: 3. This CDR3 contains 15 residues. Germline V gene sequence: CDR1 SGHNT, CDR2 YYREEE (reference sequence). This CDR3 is CASSLGGTVNEKLFF. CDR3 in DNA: TGTGCCAGCAGCTTGGGAGGGACAGTTAATGAAAAACTGTTTTTT.

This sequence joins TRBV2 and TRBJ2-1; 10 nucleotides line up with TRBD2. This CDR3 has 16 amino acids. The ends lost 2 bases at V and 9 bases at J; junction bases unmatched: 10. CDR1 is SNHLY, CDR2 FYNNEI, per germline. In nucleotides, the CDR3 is TGTGCCAGCAGTGAACAGCCCAGCGGGGGGGGAAGTGAGCAGTTCTTC. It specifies CASSEQPSGGGSEQFF.

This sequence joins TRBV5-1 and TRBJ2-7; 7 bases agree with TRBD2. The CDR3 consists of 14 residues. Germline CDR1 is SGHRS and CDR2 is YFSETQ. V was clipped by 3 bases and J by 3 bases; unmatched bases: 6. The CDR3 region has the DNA TGCGCCAGCAGCTCCAGGGAGGGATTCTACGAGCAGTACTTC. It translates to CASSSREGFYEQYF.

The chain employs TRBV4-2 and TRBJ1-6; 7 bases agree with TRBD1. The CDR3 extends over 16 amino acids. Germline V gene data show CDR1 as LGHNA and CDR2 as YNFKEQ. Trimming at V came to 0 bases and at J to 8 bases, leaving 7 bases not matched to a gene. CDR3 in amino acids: CASSQDRGTAYSPLHF. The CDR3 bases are TGTGCCAGCAGCCAAGATCGTGGGACAGCTTATTCACCCCTCCACTTT.

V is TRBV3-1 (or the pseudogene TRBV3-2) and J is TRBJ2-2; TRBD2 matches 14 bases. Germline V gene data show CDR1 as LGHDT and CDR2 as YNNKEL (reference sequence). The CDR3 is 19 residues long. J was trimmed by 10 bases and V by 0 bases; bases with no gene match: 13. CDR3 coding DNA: TGTGCCAGCAGCCAAGATGTAATTGGACTAGCGGGGGGTTTTGAGGAGCTGTTTTTT. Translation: CASSQDVIGLAGGFEELFF.

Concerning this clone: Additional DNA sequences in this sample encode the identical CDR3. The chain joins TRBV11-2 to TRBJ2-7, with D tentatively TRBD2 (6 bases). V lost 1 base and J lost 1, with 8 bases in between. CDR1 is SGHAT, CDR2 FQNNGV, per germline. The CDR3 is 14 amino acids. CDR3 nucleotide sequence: TGTGCCAGCAGCTTAGGCGGGATATCCTACGAGCAGTACTTC. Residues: CASSLGGISYEQYF. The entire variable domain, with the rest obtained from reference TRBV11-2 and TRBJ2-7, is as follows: EAGVAQSPRYKIIEKRQSVAFWCNPISGHATLYWYQQILGQGPKLLIQFQNNGVVDDSQLPKDRFSAERLKGVDSTLKIQPAKLEDSAVYLCASSLGGISYEQYFGPGTRLTVT.

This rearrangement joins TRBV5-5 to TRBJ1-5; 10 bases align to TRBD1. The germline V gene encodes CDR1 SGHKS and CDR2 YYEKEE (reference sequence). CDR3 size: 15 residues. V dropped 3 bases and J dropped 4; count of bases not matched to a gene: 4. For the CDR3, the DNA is TGTGCCAGCAGCTGGGGGGGACAGGGGAATCAGCCCCAGCATTTT. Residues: CASSWGGQGNQPQHF.

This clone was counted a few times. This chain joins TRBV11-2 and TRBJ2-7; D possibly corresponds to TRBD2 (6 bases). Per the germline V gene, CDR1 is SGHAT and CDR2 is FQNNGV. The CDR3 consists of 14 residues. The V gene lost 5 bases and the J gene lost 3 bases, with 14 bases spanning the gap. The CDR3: CASSARGNHYEQYF. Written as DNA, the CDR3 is TGTGCCAGCAGCGCTCGGGGGAACCACTACGAGCAGTACTTC.

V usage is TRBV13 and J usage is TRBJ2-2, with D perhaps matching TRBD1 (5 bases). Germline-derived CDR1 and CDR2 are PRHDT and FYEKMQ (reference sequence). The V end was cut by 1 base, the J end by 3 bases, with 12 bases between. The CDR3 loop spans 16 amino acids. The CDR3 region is CASSLDTGRYTGELFF. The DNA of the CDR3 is TGTGCCAGCAGCTTAGATACAGGACGGTACACCGGGGAGCTGTTTTTT.